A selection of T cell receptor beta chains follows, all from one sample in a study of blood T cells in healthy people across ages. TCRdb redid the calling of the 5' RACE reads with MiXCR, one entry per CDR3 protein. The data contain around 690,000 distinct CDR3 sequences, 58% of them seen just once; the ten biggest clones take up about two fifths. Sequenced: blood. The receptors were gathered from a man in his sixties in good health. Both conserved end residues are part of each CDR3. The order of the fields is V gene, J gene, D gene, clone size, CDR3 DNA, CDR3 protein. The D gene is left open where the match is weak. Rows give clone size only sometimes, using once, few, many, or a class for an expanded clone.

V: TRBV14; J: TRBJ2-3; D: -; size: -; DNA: TGTGCCAGCAGCCCCACTCAGCGCACAGATACGCAGTATTTT; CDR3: CASSPTQRTDTQYF
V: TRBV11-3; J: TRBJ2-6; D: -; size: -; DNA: TGTGCCAGCAGCCCCGGAGTTTCTGGGGCCAACGTCCCGACTTTC; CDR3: CASSPGVSGANVPTF
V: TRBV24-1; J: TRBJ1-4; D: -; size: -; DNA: TGTGCCACCAGTGATCCGGGGTTGGGAGAAAAACTGTTTTTT; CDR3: CATSDPGLGEKLFF
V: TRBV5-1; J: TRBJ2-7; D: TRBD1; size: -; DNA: TGCGCCAGCAGCTTGGTGGGACAGGGGGCCTACGAGCAGTACTTC; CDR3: CASSLVGQGAYEQYF
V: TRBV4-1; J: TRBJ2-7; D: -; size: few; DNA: TGCGCCAGCAGCCAAGTCAAAGGGGACAACGCCTACGAGCAGTACTTC; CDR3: CASSQVKGDNAYEQYF
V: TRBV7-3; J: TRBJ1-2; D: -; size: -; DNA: TGTGCCAGCAGCTCGCAGGCTAACTATGGCTACACCTTC; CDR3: CASSSQANYGYTF
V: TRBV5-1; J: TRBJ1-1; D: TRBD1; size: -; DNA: TGCGCCAGCAGCAACCGGGACAGCTCCTTGAACACTGAAGCTTTCTTT; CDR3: CASSNRDSSLNTEAFF
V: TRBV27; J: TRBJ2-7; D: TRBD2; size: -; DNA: TGTGCCAGCCGATATAGGGGAGGGATAACCTACGAGCAGTACTTC; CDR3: CASRYRGGITYEQYF
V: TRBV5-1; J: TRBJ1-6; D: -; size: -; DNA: TGCGCCAGCAGCTTAGGGCCCAACTCCTATAATTCACCCCTCCACTTT; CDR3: CASSLGPNSYNSPLHF
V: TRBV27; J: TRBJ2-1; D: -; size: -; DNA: TGTGCCAGCAGTCTCGATCGGATCCACAATGAGCAGTTCTTC; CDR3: CASSLDRIHNEQFF
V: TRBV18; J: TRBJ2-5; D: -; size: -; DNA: TGTGCCAGCTCACCACCGAACAGACACCAAGAGACCCAGTACTTC; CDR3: CASSPPNRHQETQYF
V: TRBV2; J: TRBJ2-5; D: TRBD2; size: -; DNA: TGTGCCTGCAGTGTGTCTAGCGGGACCCAGTACTTC; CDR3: CACSVSSGTQYF
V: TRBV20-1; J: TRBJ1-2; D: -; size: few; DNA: TGCAGTGCTAGTGGGCAGGAATTCTATGGCTACACCTTC; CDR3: CSASGQEFYGYTF
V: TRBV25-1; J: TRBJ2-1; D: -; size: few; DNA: TGTGCCAGCACCGCGGGACAGCGAGAGCAGTTCTTC; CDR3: CASTAGQREQFF
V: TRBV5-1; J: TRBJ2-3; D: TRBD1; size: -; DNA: TGCGCCAGCAGCTCGGACGGACCACAGGGGGAGTATTTT; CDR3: CASSSDGPQGEYF
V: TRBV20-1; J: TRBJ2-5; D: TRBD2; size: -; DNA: TGCAGTGCTAGAGAGACTAGCGGGGGGACGGTAGTAGAGACCCAGTACTTC; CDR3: CSARETSGGTVVETQYF
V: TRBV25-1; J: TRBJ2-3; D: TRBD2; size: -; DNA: TGTGCCAGCAGTGACTCTGGGGGGGCCCTAGCGGGTACGCAGTATTTT; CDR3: CASSDSGGALAGTQYF
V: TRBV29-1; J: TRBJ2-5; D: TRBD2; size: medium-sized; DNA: TGCAGCGTTCCCGGGAGGGAAAGGTGGGAGACCCAGTACTTC; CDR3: CSVPGRERWETQYF
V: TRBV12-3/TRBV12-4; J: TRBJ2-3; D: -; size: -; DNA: TGTGCCAGCAGCCGCGGACCAGGGCAGGCAGATACGCAGTATTTT; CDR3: CASSRGPGQADTQYF
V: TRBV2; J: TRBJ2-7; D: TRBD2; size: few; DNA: TGTGCCAGCAGATTAGCGGGGCTGTACGAGCAGTACTTC; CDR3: CASRLAGLYEQYF
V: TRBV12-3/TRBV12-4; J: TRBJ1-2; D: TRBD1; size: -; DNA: TGTGCCAGCAGTCTCCGACAGGGGGCTATGGATGGCTACACCTTC; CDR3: CASSLRQGAMDGYTF
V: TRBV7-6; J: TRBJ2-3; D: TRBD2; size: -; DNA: TGTGCCAGCAGCCGAGGACTAGCTGAAGATACGCAGTATTTT; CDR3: CASSRGLAEDTQYF
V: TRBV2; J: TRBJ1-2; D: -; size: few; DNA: TGTGCCAGCAGTACATTTGGTGGCTACACCTTC; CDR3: CASSTFGGYTF
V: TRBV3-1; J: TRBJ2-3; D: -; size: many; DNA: TGTGCCAGCAGCCAAGATAGGCAAGATACGCAGTATTTT; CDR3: CASSQDRQDTQYF
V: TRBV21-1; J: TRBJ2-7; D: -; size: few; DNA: TGTGCCAGCAGCACAACCCCCCGGGACAGAAGACCCTACGAGCAGTACTTC; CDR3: CASSTTPRDRRPYEQYF
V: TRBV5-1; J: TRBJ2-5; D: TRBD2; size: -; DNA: TGCGCCAGCTGGGGGCTAGCGGGGGTACAAGAGACCCAGTACTTC; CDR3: CASWGLAGVQETQYF
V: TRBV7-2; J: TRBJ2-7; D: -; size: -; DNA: TGTGCCAGCAGCCCAAGGACAAACTACGAGCAGTACTTC; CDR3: CASSPRTNYEQYF
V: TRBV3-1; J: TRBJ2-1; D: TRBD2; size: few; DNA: TGTGCCAGCAGCCAAGATCATCCTAGCGGGGTCTACAATGAGCAGTTCTTC; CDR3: CASSQDHPSGVYNEQFF
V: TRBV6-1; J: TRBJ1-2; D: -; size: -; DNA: TGTGCCAGCAGAGGGACCTCAGGGGCCTATGGCTACACCTTC; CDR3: CASRGTSGAYGYTF
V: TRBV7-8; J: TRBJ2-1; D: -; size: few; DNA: TGTGCCAGCAGCCCTCTCTCCTACAATGAGCAGTTCTTC; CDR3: CASSPLSYNEQFF
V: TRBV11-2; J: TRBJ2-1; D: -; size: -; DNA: TGTGCCAGCAACTTACCAGTCTACAATGAGCAGTTCTTC; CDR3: CASNLPVYNEQFF
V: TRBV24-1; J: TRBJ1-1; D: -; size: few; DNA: TGTGCCACCAGTCTCCCAGGGAACACTGAAGCTTTCTTT; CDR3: CATSLPGNTEAFF